The entry below describes one TCR beta chain. Its antigen is unknown. This CDR3 contains 15 residues. Looked up from germline, CDR1 is MDHEN and CDR2 is SYDVKM. V dropped 6 bases and J dropped 3 bases, with 16 bases sitting between them. The source of the sample is a study of OX40 agonist ivuxolimab in advanced cancers. Measured with immunoSEQ multiplex PCR; TCRdb has only the in-frame clones, and not every one. The repertoire holds around 67,000 clones, approximately 84% seen once, with around 2% in the top ten. Whole-study results and caveats: The study found that CD8+ T cells averaged more expanded clones than CD4+.

V is TRBV28 and J is TRBJ2-3; perhaps D is TRBD1 or TRBD2 (5 bases each). The sample was CD4+ or CD8+ T cells sorted from blood, taken in a trial of the OX40 agonist ivuxolimab. This TCR derives from an adult with an advanced solid tumor such as melanoma, head and neck, liver or kidney cancer. The CDR3 spells CASSSSGTGTDTQYF. CDR3 sequence (DNA): TGTGCCAGCAGCTCCTCCGGGACCGGGACAGATACGCAGTATTTT.